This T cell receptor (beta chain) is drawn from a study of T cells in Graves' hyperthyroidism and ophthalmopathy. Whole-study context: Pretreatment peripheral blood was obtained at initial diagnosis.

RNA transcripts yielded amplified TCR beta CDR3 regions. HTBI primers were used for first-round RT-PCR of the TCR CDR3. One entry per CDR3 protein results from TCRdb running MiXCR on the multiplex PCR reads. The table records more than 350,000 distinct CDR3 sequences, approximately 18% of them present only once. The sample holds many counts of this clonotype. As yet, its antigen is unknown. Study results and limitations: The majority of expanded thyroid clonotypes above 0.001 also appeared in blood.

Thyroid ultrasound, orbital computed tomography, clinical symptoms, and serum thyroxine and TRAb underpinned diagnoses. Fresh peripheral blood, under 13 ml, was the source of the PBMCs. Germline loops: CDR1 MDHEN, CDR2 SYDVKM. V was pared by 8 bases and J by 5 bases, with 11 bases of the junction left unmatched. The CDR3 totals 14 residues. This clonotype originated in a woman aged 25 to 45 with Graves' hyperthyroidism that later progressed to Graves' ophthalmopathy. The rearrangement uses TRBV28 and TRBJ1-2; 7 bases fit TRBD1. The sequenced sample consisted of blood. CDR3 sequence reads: CASLNRGLGYGYTF. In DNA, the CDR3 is TGTGCCAGCCTGAACAGGGGATTGGGGTATGGCTACACCTTC.